Detailed here is one TCR beta chain. Its antigen target is currently unknown. No per-base quality is available; no much larger clone lies one base away. The donors were roughly 40 Caucasian individuals from Russia, aged 6 to 90 years, who were systemically healthy. Each donor gave ten milliliters of peripheral blood, collected into EDTA-treated Vacutainer tubes. Ficoll-Paque density-gradient centrifugation was used to isolate PBMCs, with at least 7 million per sample. Trizol reagent was used to extract total RNA from the PBMCs, yielding at least 6 micrograms per sample. Naive CD45RAhigh/CD27high T cell percentages were measured by flow cytometry on a PBMC aliquot from every donor. This sample stems from a study of blood T cells in healthy people across ages (dated by TCRdb to the mid-2010s). Describing the broader study: In model experiments, template switching captured about one uniquely barcoded TCR beta cDNA molecule for every two T cells. To avoid experimental bias, donors of different ages were spread randomly across the sequencing lanes. Donors were grouped into four age groups: young (average about 15 years), middle-aged (about 40), aged (62) and long-lived (just over 80). To track age-related changes in TCR beta repertoire diversity, the study relied on deep sequencing normalized with unique cDNA molecular identifiers. Two additional independent replicas of 1 million unique cDNA reads from the same blood draw were analyzed for two donors (one aged 18 to 30 and one aged 80 or older).

Receptor libraries were prepared by 5' RACE. The second PCR ran for roughly 7 to 11 cycles and used a J-beta primer mix along with a sample-barcoded 5' primer. Each TCR beta cDNA molecule received a unique molecular identifier from a template-switch 5' adaptor carrying 12 random nucleotides. Each sample yielded at least 2.5 million CDR3-containing paired-end reads. The Mint cDNA synthesis kit, primed by a TRBC-specific oligonucleotide, was used to synthesize first-strand cDNA from all RNA. All cDNA was treated with uracil-DNA glycosylase and then went through a first 18-cycle PCR with the universal primers M1SS and BC2_uni_R. Concerning the study's data processing: Normalization of each sample was performed by random selection of 1 million high-quality reads, each carrying a distinct molecular identifier. Reads sharing molecular identifiers were discarded rather than binned into consensus sequences. MiTCR, with a Q25 quality threshold and the strictest error-elimination algorithm, was used for CDR3 identification, clonotype clustering and error correction. A nonparametric unseen species model with Euler transformation was used to estimate a lower bound on total TCR beta diversity. TCRdb reworked the public reads: Q25 trimming with fastp, MiXCR clone assembly, productive beta chains retained. Merged by CDR3 protein, the rows form single entries marked with the most common genes and DNA. The authors' filters were not applied to this entry. Within this sample are approximately 2,000,000 distinct CDR3 sequences, with about two fifths of them counted one time only. The ten largest clonotypes hold 23% of the sample.

The study at large found these results: Compared with the aged group, the long-lived group had more naive CD4+ T cells, fewer expanded clones and increased TCR diversity, a pattern suggesting age selection. Because the CMV infection status of the donors was unknown, age-related changes in expanded clonotypes may potentially have been confounded. Estimates of total diversity based on one million sequenced T cells were regarded as lower bounds and as underestimates. Observed TCR beta diversity per million T cells fell roughly linearly with age, and a significant reduction was already apparent by age approximately 40. Observed TCR beta diversity correlated strongly with the percentage of naive T cells measured by flow cytometry. Conclusive comparison of naive and antigen-experienced compartments was prevented by the profiling of bulk unsorted PBMCs.

Source material: blood. The TCR comes from a human donor in good health.

Here the CDR3 is given as CASSVDSGEGSPLHF. The bases read TGTGCCAGCAGCGTAGATTCGGGAGAAGGGTCACCCCTCCACTTT. The chain is encoded by TRBV9 joined to TRBJ1-6, with the D segment identity uncertain. CDR1 and CDR2, looked up from the germline V gene, are SGDLS and YYNGEE. Measured from the cysteine to the phenylalanine, the CDR3 is 15 residues long. Just CDR3 DNA is preserved here, 45 bases in frame from base 1. V is shortened by 0 bases, J by 10 bases, and the region joining them spans 14 bases.